A single sample gave rise to the 24 T cell receptor beta chains below, sequenced in a study of T cells in localized non-small cell lung cancer (TCRdb year 2020). The receptor library was made with the immunoSEQ multiplex PCR assay. Here the immuneACCESS table is served through TCRdb, limited to in-frame sequences with V and J called. Missing clones are a known gap in these copies; in checked studies unresolved V genes cover under half, and the rest lacks a known reason. This sample lists 45,000 to 70,000 clones; just over 85% were detected once. About 4.8% of the sample comes from the top ten. The sequencing here drew on peripheral blood, taken before any cancer treatment. The receptors derive from a woman aged 35 to 75 with stage I lung adenocarcinoma.

The genes are TRBV4-3 and TRBJ2-7; 9 nucleotides match TRBD2. The CDR3 length is 16 residues. The germline CDR1 and CDR2 sequences are LGHNA and YSLEER. Germline trimming cut 0 bases from V and 4 bases from J; bases unmatched to any gene: 7. As DNA, the CDR3 is TGCGCCAGCAGCCAAGATTTCAGCGGGGGGTGGTACGAGCAGTACTTC. Translating gives CASSQDFSGGWYEQYF.

The rearrangement joins TRBV5-1 to TRBJ1-4, with D possibly being TRBD1 (6 bases). The V gene's germline CDR1 is SGHRS and CDR2 YFSETQ. The CDR3 contains 14 residues. Trimming pared 2 bases from V and 7 bases from J, leaving 12 bases between. The CDR3: CASSFGTQGEKLFF. CDR3 DNA sequence: TGCGCCAGCAGCTTCGGGACACAGGGTGAAAAACTGTTTTTT.

The chain employs TRBV6-6 and TRBJ2-7; 9 positions agree with TRBD1. Looked up from germline, CDR1 is MNHNY and CDR2 is SVGAGI (reference sequence). The V and J ends lost 6 bases and 5 bases, in that order; junction bases with no gene match: 11. The CDR3 has 15 residues. The CDR3 DNA sequence: TGTGCCAGCAGCCACAGACAGGGGGTGGGTAACGAGCAGTACTTC. Protein product: CASSHRQGVGNEQYF.

The rearrangement uses TRBV28 and TRBJ1-1; D is unclear. This CDR3 is built from 13 residues. Germline V gives CDR1 MDHEN, CDR2 SYDVKM. V lost 6 bases, J lost 6 bases, and 14 bases lay in between. The CDR3 DNA follows: TGTGCCAGCAGCCAGGTACCTAGGCCTGAAGCTTTCTTT. Protein sequence: CASSQVPRPEAFF.

Written as DNA, the CDR3 is TGTGCCAGCAGTGACCGGTTGGCAAGGCTCCCGTACTATAATTCACCCCTCCACTTT. Translating it yields CASSDRLARLPYYNSPLHF. This chain links TRBV2 with TRBJ1-6, with D unresolved. V was trimmed by 3 bases and J by 3 bases, leaving 21 bases between them. CDR1 is SNHLY, CDR2 FYNNEI, per germline. This CDR3 spans 19 amino acids.

The chain employs TRBV4-3 and TRBJ1-5; no clear D. The CDR3 sequence is 14 residues long. CDR1 LGHNA and CDR2 YSLEER come from the germline V gene. V dropped 1 base and J dropped 7 bases, with 11 bases sitting between them. CDR3 in amino acids: CASSQGIMGQPQHF. The DNA of the CDR3 is TGCGCCAGCAGCCAAGGAATTATGGGGCAGCCCCAGCATTTT.

The genes are TRBV30 and TRBJ1-2; 8 bases agree with TRBD1. CDR3 length: 14 amino acids. Germline values: CDR1 GTSNPN, CDR2 SVGIG (reference sequence). V was clipped by 0 bases and J by 3 bases; unmatched bases: 3. CDR3 nucleotides: TGTGCCTGGAGTGTACAGGACAGGGACTATGGCTACACCTTC. Translated, it gives CAWSVQDRDYGYTF. The entire variable domain, with the rest obtained from reference TRBV30 and TRBJ1-2, is as follows: SQTIHQWPATLVQPVGSPLSLECTVEGTSNPNLYWYRQAAGRGLQLLFYSVGIGQISSEVPQNLSASRPQDRQFILSSKKLLLSDSGFYLCAWSVQDRDYGYTFGSGTRLTVV.

The sample holds one count of this clone. The genes are TRBV5-6 and TRBJ2-7, with D perhaps TRBD1 or TRBD2 (5 bases each). V was cut by 0 bases and J by 4 bases, with 11 bases left in between. Germline assignment: CDR1 SGHDT and CDR2 YYEEEE. The CDR3 is 14 residues long. CDR3 sequence reads: CASSLGGTSYEQYF. CDR3 in DNA: TGTGCCAGCAGCTTGGGGGGGACGAGTTACGAGCAGTACTTC.

The gene calls are TRBV10-2 and TRBJ1-5, with D unresolved. CDR1 is WSHSY and CDR2 is SAAADI in the germline V gene. The V end lost 5 bases, the J end lost 3 bases, and 8 bases lay between the germline ends. The CDR3 contains 13 residues. This CDR3 is CASSLGTNQPQHF. The CDR3 DNA sequence: TGCGCCAGCAGTCTCGGCACCAATCAGCCCCAGCATTTT.

This clone was seen a single time. This sequence joins TRBV19 and TRBJ2-1, with D possibly matching TRBD1 (5 bases). The ends were cut back, 5 bases at V and 2 bases at J, with 13 bases in the middle. Germline V gene data show CDR1 as LNHDA and CDR2 as SQIVND (reference sequence). The CDR3 spans 15 residues. The CDR3 coding sequence is TGTGCCAGTAGTGTACAGGTTGGGGCCTACAATGAGCAGTTCTTC. Translation: CASSVQVGAYNEQFF.

The chain employs TRBV7-3 and TRBJ1-5; a weak D match, TRBD1 (6 bases). The length of the CDR3 is 16 residues. In germline, CDR1 is SGHTA, CDR2 FQGTGA. Trimming shortened V by 5 bases and J by 3 bases, and 17 bases separated the two germline ends. The CDR3 region has the DNA TGTGCCAGCAGCCCGGTCCACAGGGAATCCAATCAGCCCCAGCATTTT. This gives the protein CASSPVHRESNQPQHF.

The V call is TRBV18, the J call TRBJ2-7, with 7 bases identical to TRBD1. V lost 3 bases to trimming and J lost 3 bases; unmatched junction nucleotides: 2. The V gene's germline CDR1 is KGHSH and CDR2 LQKENI. The CDR3 sequence is 13 residues long. CDR3 sequence: CASSPGTDYEQYF. The CDR3 nucleotides are TGTGCCAGCTCACCCGGGACAGACTACGAGCAGTACTTC.

V and J are TRBV5-1 and TRBJ1-3; 7 nucleotides align to TRBD1. Trimming at V came to 5 bases and at J to 5 bases, leaving 10 bases not matched to a gene. CDR3 size: 15 residues. Per the germline V gene, CDR1 is SGHRS and CDR2 is YFSETQ. The CDR3 coding sequence is TGCGCCAGCAGACGCGCCGGGACAGAAAGAAACACCATATATTTT. It is translated as CASRRAGTERNTIYF.

This clone has more than one count but fewer than ten. The V gene is TRBV23-1, the J gene TRBJ1-4; D is possibly TRBD1 (6 bases). TRBV23-1 is sorted into the ORF group, with uncertain function. The CDR3 runs 16 residues. Between the trimmed V and J ends, which lost 4 bases and 7 bases, there was a span of 19 bases. The CDR3 coding sequence is TGCGCCAGCAGTCCGGGTTGGGGGCGATGGGCTGAAAAACTGTTTTTT. Protein product: CASSPGWGRWAEKLFF.

This clone has a single count. This chain links TRBV9 with TRBJ1-6, with 10 nucleotides matching TRBD1. This CDR3 has 17 residues. Germline V gene data show CDR1 as SGDLS and CDR2 as YYNGEE. With 3 bases clipped from V and 1 base from J, the junction kept 4 bases outside the gene matches. The CDR3 DNA follows: TGTGCCAGCAGCGCCTTGGACAGGGGGTCCTATAATTCACCCCTCCACTTT. Residues: CASSALDRGSYNSPLHF.

The genes are TRBV5-4 and TRBJ1-1; D perhaps matches TRBD1 (5 bases). The CDR3 extends over 14 amino acids. V was cut by 5 bases and J by 5 bases, with 16 bases left in between. CDR1 is SGHNT and CDR2 is YYREEE in the germline V gene (reference sequence). The CDR3 region has the DNA TGTGCCAGCAGATCGGCAGGGATGAGAACTGAAGCTTTCTTT. This encodes CASRSAGMRTEAFF.

This clone was observed once. This sequence joins TRBV14 and TRBJ1-6; 8 nucleotides match TRBD1. From germline, CDR1 is SGHDN and CDR2 FVKESK. The CDR3 runs to 14 residues. V lost 6 bases and J lost 10; bases outside the gene matches: 8. The CDR3 loop is CASRSTGGESPLHF. CDR3 coding DNA: TGTGCCAGCAGGTCAACAGGGGGGGAATCACCCCTCCACTTT.

Of note for this clone: The junction shows a germline mismatch at one end, possibly a read error. The chain recombines TRBV15 with TRBJ2-3; D is ambiguous. Germline V gene data show CDR1 as LNHNV and CDR2 as YYDKDF (reference sequence). This CDR3 region has 13 residues. CDR3 coding DNA: TGTGCCACCAGCGGAGACGGAGCAGATACGCAGTATTTT. Protein: CATSGDGADTQYF.

The chain combines TRBV6-1 with TRBJ2-7; possible D gene TRBD2, 5 bases. The CDR3 is 14 residues long. Germline loops: CDR1 MNHNS, CDR2 SASEGT. Deletions cut 4 bases from V and 2 bases from J, with 12 bases between. CDR3 loop: CASSAPSGAYEQYF. The DNA for the CDR3 is TGTGCCAGCAGTGCTCCTTCCGGGGCCTACGAGCAGTACTTC.

The chain employs TRBV5-3 and TRBJ1-5; D remains ambiguous. TRBV5-3 is treated as an ORF (open reading frame) with a function not yet certain. This CDR3 region has 11 residues. Trimming took 4 bases from V and 5 from J, leaving 4 bases between them. This CDR3 reads CARSRYQPQHF. CDR3 DNA sequence: TGTGCCAGAAGCCGTTATCAGCCCCAGCATTTT.

CDR3 sequence reads: CASSDILVSEQYF. In DNA form, the CDR3 reads TGTGCCAGCAGTGACATACTAGTAAGCGAGCAGTACTTC. The V gene is TRBV6-1, the J gene TRBJ2-7, with a possible D match to TRBD2 (5 bases). CDR1 and CDR2 from the germline V gene are MNHNS and SASEGT. The germline V and J ends were trimmed by 3 bases and 6 bases, with 12 bases remaining between them. This CDR3 has 13 residues.

This clone has only a few counts. The chain carries TRBV10-3 and TRBJ1-6; no reliable D call. The CDR3 length is 14 residues. V lost 3 bases and J 7 bases, leaving 10 bases between the germline ends. The germline V gene has CDR1 ENHRY and CDR2 SYGVKD. Written as DNA, the CDR3 is TGTGCCATCAGTGATTGGAAACCCAATTCACCCCTCCACTTT. It translates to CAISDWKPNSPLHF.

The chain carries TRBV7-2 and TRBJ1-3; the D gene is possibly TRBD1 (5 bases). Germline V gene sequence: CDR1 SGHTA, CDR2 FQGNSA. This CDR3 has 16 residues. Deletions cut 2 bases from V and 4 bases from J, with 15 bases between. The CDR3, as DNA: TGTGCCAGCAGCTTAATCGGGGGAGCGTCGGGAAACACCATATATTTT. Protein product: CASSLIGGASGNTIYF.

Concerning this clone itself: The same CDR3 can be traced to other DNA sequences in this sample. The V call is TRBV20-1, the J call TRBJ1-1; D not certain. V lost 1 base to trimming and J lost 1 base, with 1 base between them. CDR1 and CDR2 from the germline V gene are DFQATT and SNEGSKA (reference sequence). CDR3 length: 11 residues. As DNA, the CDR3 is TGCAGTGCTAGAGGGAACACTGAAGCTTTCTTT. The encoded protein is CSARGNTEAFF.